This passage covers 27 T cell receptor beta chains from one sample sequenced in a study of blood T cell repertoires in COVID-19. The method was immunoSEQ multiplex PCR; TCRdb's version includes in-frame clones alone and lacks a portion of them. The profile covers around 140,000 clones, with about 86% appearing a single time and 2% to 3% taken by the ten largest. Sequenced material: PBMCs or T cells enriched from blood (not recorded which). The receptors stem from a man aged 35 to 55 with acute COVID-19.

The rearrangement uses TRBV7-3 and TRBJ2-2, with 9 bases aligning to TRBD1. With V trimmed by 10 bases and J by 5 bases, 11 bases remained unmatched. The CDR3 covers 15 residues. Germline CDR1 and CDR2: SGHTA and FQGTGA. CDR3 protein: CATRQGGASTGELFF. As DNA, the CDR3 is TGTGCCACTCGACAGGGGGGCGCATCTACCGGGGAGCTGTTTTTT. The full variable domain, rest sourced from reference TRBV7-3 and TRBJ2-2, is GAGVSQTPSNKVTEKGKYVELRCDPISGHTALYWYRQSLGQGPEFLIYFQGTGAADDSGLPNDRFFAVRPEGSVSTLKIQRTERGDSAVYLCATRQGGASTGELFFGEGSRLTVL.

The CDR3 nucleotides are TGTGCCAGCAGCCAAAAGGGGGGGACCACTGAAGCTTTCTTT. Translated, it gives CASSQKGGTTEAFF. The chain uses TRBV7-3 and TRBJ1-1; tentative D call: TRBD1 (6 bases). The CDR3 extends over 14 amino acids. Germline CDR1 SGHTA, CDR2 FQGTGA. Trimming stripped 5 bases from V and 4 bases from J, with 14 bases between.

The chain carries TRBV5-1 and TRBJ1-2; 8 nucleotides line up with TRBD1. Losses at the gene ends were 4 bases for V and 4 bases for J; bases not matched to a gene: 9. This CDR3 is 15 amino acids long. Germline-derived CDR1 and CDR2 are SGHRS and YFSETQ. DNA for the CDR3: TGCGCCAGCAGCCCCGAGGGACAGGTCACCTATGGCTACACCTTC. It yields the protein CASSPEGQVTYGYTF.

CDR3 coding DNA: TGTGCCACCAGCAGAGATCTCGGGACAGGGGGCGTCGAGCAGTACTTC. Translating gives CATSRDLGTGGVEQYF. The chain has TRBV15 and TRBJ2-7; 12 bases are a match to TRBD1. The CDR3 consists of 16 residues. V was pared by 0 bases and J by 6 bases, with 6 bases of the junction left unmatched. Germline V lookup: CDR1 LNHNV, CDR2 YYDKDF (reference sequence).

The rearrangement links TRBV6-5 to TRBJ2-7, with TRBD2 matching 9 bases. This CDR3 contains 16 residues. The V gene's germline CDR1 is MNHEY and CDR2 SVGAGI. Unmatched junction bases numbered 12, after V lost 4 bases and J lost 5 bases. The CDR3 here is CASSSAGSGGRNEQYF. In DNA form, the CDR3 reads TGTGCCAGCAGTTCCGCCGGGAGCGGGGGGAGGAACGAGCAGTACTTC.

V is TRBV28 and J is TRBJ1-1; TRBD1 matches 7 bases. This CDR3 contains 14 residues. Germline CDR1 and CDR2: MDHEN and SYDVKM. Losses at the gene ends were 5 bases for V and 5 bases for J; bases not matched to a gene: 8. CDR3 sequence reads: CASSPRQGVTEAFF. The CDR3 region has the DNA TGTGCCAGCAGTCCGAGACAGGGAGTAACTGAAGCTTTCTTT.

The chain couples TRBV6-2 or TRBV6-3 to TRBJ1-2; TRBD1 is a possible D gene (6 bases). V was trimmed by 2 bases and J by 7 bases, leaving 23 bases between them. This CDR3 has 17 amino acids. Germline V lookup: CDR1 MNHEY, CDR2 SVGEGT. This CDR3 is CASSYPLWGGESSGYTF. In DNA form, the CDR3 reads TGTGCCAGCAGTTACCCCCTCTGGGGGGGCGAAAGTAGTGGCTACACCTTC.

This clone has a handful of counts. The chain recombines TRBV19 with TRBJ1-2; D is unresolved. V was cut by 6 bases and J by 7 bases, with 15 bases left in between. CDR3 size: 13 residues. From germline, CDR1 is LNHDA and CDR2 SQIVND (reference sequence). The CDR3 loop reads CASSPADLAGYTF. The CDR3 nucleotides are TGTGCCAGTAGCCCGGCGGATCTCGCTGGCTACACCTTC.

This chain uses TRBV13 with TRBJ2-7, with D perhaps TRBD2 (6 bases). Trimming cost V 2 bases and J 4 bases, with 12 bases left between them. Germline assignment: CDR1 PRHDT and CDR2 FYEKMQ (reference sequence). The CDR3 contains 14 residues. The CDR3 DNA sequence: TGTGCCAGCAGCTTAAGTCCGGGAGATTACGAGCAGTACTTC. Translating gives CASSLSPGDYEQYF.

The chain uses TRBV7-9 and TRBJ2-5; a possible D gene is TRBD1 (5 bases). V gave up 6 bases and J gave up 5 bases, with 19 bases separating them. This CDR3 is 15 amino acids long. CDR1 and CDR2 (germline): SEHNR, FQNEAQ (reference sequence). The CDR3, as DNA: TGTGCCAGCAGAAATCAGGGTGGCTCAGGGGAGACCCAGTACTTC. Protein: CASRNQGGSGETQYF.

V is TRBV19 and J is TRBJ1-3; a weak D match, TRBD1 (5 bases). V was clipped by 3 bases and J by 2 bases, with 8 bases between them. The V gene's germline CDR1 is LNHDA and CDR2 SQIVND (reference sequence). This CDR3 contains 14 residues. The CDR3 protein is CASSIGGTGNTIYF. The DNA of the CDR3 is TGTGCCAGTAGTATCGGGGGGACTGGAAACACCATATATTTT.

The chain employs TRBV27 and TRBJ1-1; 9 nucleotides match TRBD1. The length of the CDR3 is 13 residues. CDR1 is MNHEY, CDR2 SMNVEV, per germline (reference sequence). Unmatched junction bases numbered 4, after V lost 6 bases and J lost 5 bases. DNA of the CDR3: TGTGCCAGCAGCGGGACAGGGAAGACTGAAGCTTTCTTT. It translates to CASSGTGKTEAFF.

CDR3 in amino acids: CASSLLSSYEQYF. The DNA of the CDR3 is TGTGCCAGCAGTTTACTTAGCTCCTACGAGCAGTACTTC. V is TRBV28 and J is TRBJ2-7; unclear D gene. Germline V gene sequence: CDR1 MDHEN, CDR2 SYDVKM. The ends were cut back, 2 bases at V and 0 bases at J, with 5 bases in the middle. This CDR3 spans 13 amino acids. Together with reference TRBV28 and TRBJ2-7, the CDR3 gives the full variable domain: DVKVTQSSRYLVKRTGEKVFLECVQDMDHENMFWYRQDPGLGLRLIYFSYDVKMKEKGDIPEGYSVSREKKERFSLILESASTNQTSMYLCASSLLSSYEQYFGPGTRLTVT.

The chain uses TRBV28 and TRBJ2-7, with D perhaps matching TRBD1 (5 bases). Trimming took 9 bases from V and 4 from J, leaving 19 bases between them. The germline gives CDR1 MDHEN, CDR2 SYDVKM. The CDR3 has 14 residues. This chain's CDR3 is CARHRSPGWYEQYF. CDR3 DNA sequence: TGTGCCAGGCATCGTAGTCCAGGGTGGTACGAGCAGTACTTC.

A word on this clone: Other nucleotide sequences in the sample specify the same CDR3. V usage is TRBV20-1 and J usage is TRBJ2-7; D not resolved. In germline, CDR1 is DFQATT, CDR2 SNEGSKA (reference sequence). Trimming removed 5 bases from V and 5 bases from J, with 10 bases in between. The CDR3 covers 11 residues. The CDR3 spells CSARSGHEQYF. CDR3 DNA: TGCAGTGCTCGATCGGGTCACGAGCAGTACTTC.

The genes are TRBV28 and TRBJ2-2; weak D call: TRBD2 (6 bases). Germline V gene lookup returns CDR1 MDHEN and CDR2 SYDVKM. This CDR3 comprises 14 residues. Trimming removed 6 bases from V and 4 bases from J, with 12 bases in between. The CDR3 DNA reads TGTGCCAGCAGCCCCCTCGGGGGCACCGGGGAGCTGTTTTTT. Its protein product is CASSPLGGTGELFF. Full variable domain (missing parts from reference TRBV28 and TRBJ2-2): DVKVTQSSRYLVKRTGEKVFLECVQDMDHENMFWYRQDPGLGLRLIYFSYDVKMKEKGDIPEGYSVSREKKERFSLILESASTNQTSMYLCASSPLGGTGELFFGEGSRLTVL.

This clone was seen a few times. The rearrangement uses TRBV7-2 and TRBJ2-7, with 10 bases lining up with TRBD2. V was clipped by 5 bases and J by 1 base; unmatched bases: 5. The germline V gene encodes CDR1 SGHTA and CDR2 FQGNSA. CDR3 size: 15 residues. In DNA form, the CDR3 reads TGTGCCAGCAGCCTGAGCGGGGGGGCATCCTACGAGCAGTACTTC. Its translation is CASSLSGGASYEQYF. Complete variable domain (other parts from reference TRBV7-2 and TRBJ2-7): GAGVSQSPSNKVTEKGKDVELRCDPISGHTALYWYRQSLGQGLEFLIYFQGNSAPDKSGLPSDRFSAERTGGSVSTLTIQRTQQEDSAVYLCASSLSGGASYEQYFGPGTRLTVT.

This clone was recorded a few times. V is TRBV5-1 and J is TRBJ1-1, with 8 bases that match TRBD1. V shed 0 bases, J shed 3 bases, and the junction held 4 bases outside the gene matches. In germline, CDR1 is SGHRS, CDR2 YFSETQ. CDR3 length: 15 amino acids. CDR3 sequence reads: CASSLGPGQDTEAFF. CDR3 sequence (DNA): TGCGCCAGCAGCTTGGGTCCGGGACAGGACACTGAAGCTTTCTTT.

The V gene is TRBV6-1, the J gene TRBJ2-3; D unresolved. The CDR3 length is 15 residues. The V end lost 2 bases, the J end lost 0 bases, and 9 bases lay between the germline ends. Germline V gene sequence: CDR1 MNHNS, CDR2 SASEGT. The CDR3 sequence is CASSEPGYSTDTQYF. As DNA, the CDR3 is TGTGCCAGCAGTGAACCGGGTTATAGCACAGATACGCAGTATTTT.

The V gene is TRBV7-2, the J gene TRBJ1-6; D gene ambiguous. The CDR3 sequence is 13 residues long. Germline assignment: CDR1 SGHTA and CDR2 FQGNSA. With 5 bases removed from V and 8 bases from J, the gap between germline ends came to 10 bases. CDR3 nucleotide sequence: TGTGCCAGCAGCCCTAGCCAGGATTCACCCCTCCACTTT. Translating it yields CASSPSQDSPLHF.

This clone was seen only a few times. V is TRBV30 and J is TRBJ1-1, with a weak D call TRBD1 (5 bases). The CDR3 spans 12 residues. Per the germline V gene, CDR1 is GTSNPN and CDR2 is SVGIG (reference sequence). Deletions cut 4 bases from V and 11 bases from J, with 17 bases between. The CDR3 DNA sequence: TGTGCCTGGACAGATAAGGGGATCGACGCTTTCTTT. Residues: CAWTDKGIDAFF.

The CDR3 here is CASSQRSLNTEAFF. The CDR3 DNA is TGTGCCAGCAGCCAGCGTTCCCTGAACACTGAAGCTTTCTTT. The chain links TRBV3-1 (or the pseudogene TRBV3-2) to TRBJ1-1; D call uncertain. Germline V lookup: CDR1 LGHDT, CDR2 YNNKEL (reference sequence). V was cut by 3 bases and J by 0 bases, with 8 bases left in between. The CDR3 runs to 14 residues.

The V gene is TRBV29-1, the J gene TRBJ2-3, with 10 bases identical to TRBD1. With 5 bases clipped from V and 4 bases from J, the junction kept 3 bases outside the gene matches. The CDR3 is made up of 13 amino acids. Germline assignment: CDR1 SQVTM and CDR2 ANQGSEA. CDR3 residues: CSVWDRGADTQYF. Written as DNA, the CDR3 is TGCAGCGTTTGGGACAGGGGTGCAGATACGCAGTATTTT.

J is TRBJ2-7 and V is TRBV7-3, with 13 nucleotides matching TRBD2. Germline CDR1 SGHTA, CDR2 FQGTGA. With V trimmed by 5 bases and J by 10 bases, 5 bases remained unmatched. CDR3 length equals 13 residues. DNA for the CDR3: TGTGCCAGCAGCACGGGACTAGCGGGACCTCAGTACTTC. It translates to CASSTGLAGPQYF.

The gene calls are TRBV5-1 and TRBJ1-4, with D possibly being TRBD1 (6 bases). CDR1 SGHRS and CDR2 YFSETQ come from the germline V gene. V lost 4 bases, J lost 1 base, and 11 bases lay in between. The length of the CDR3 is 15 residues. The DNA for the CDR3 is TGCGCCAGCAGCACCACCAGGGGAACTAATGAAAAACTGTTTTTT. Its protein is CASSTTRGTNEKLFF.

CDR3 coding DNA: TGTGCCACCGCGGCAGCGAACTCTGGAAACACCATATATTTT. Its translation: CATAAANSGNTIYF. V is TRBV15 and J is TRBJ1-3, with D unclear. Trimming pared 8 bases from V and 0 bases from J, leaving 11 bases between. There are 14 residues in the CDR3. The V gene's germline CDR1 is LNHNV and CDR2 YYDKDF (reference sequence).

The CDR3 spells CASTLQGVNGYTF. The CDR3 DNA reads TGTGCCAGCACCCTACAGGGTGTAAATGGCTACACCTTC. The rearrangement links TRBV11-2 to TRBJ1-2, with D possibly TRBD1 on 6 matching bases. V lost 7 bases to trimming and J lost 6 bases, with 15 bases between them. The CDR3 is 13 residues long. Germline V gene data show CDR1 as SGHAT and CDR2 as FQNNGV. Full variable domain (missing parts from reference TRBV11-2 and TRBJ1-2): EAGVAQSPRYKIIEKRQSVAFWCNPISGHATLYWYQQILGQGPKLLIQFQNNGVVDDSQLPKDRFSAERLKGVDSTLKIQPAKLEDSAVYLCASTLQGVNGYTFGSGTRLTVV.